Following are 19 T cell receptor beta chains from one sample sequenced in a study of blood T cell repertoires in COVID-19. The method was immunoSEQ multiplex PCR; TCRdb's version includes in-frame clones alone and lacks a portion of them. The sample yields about 97,000 clones, roughly 87% seen once. Source material: peripheral blood. Receptors were obtained from a woman between 45 and 60 years old with COVID-19, enrolled during active disease.

The chain has TRBV19 and TRBJ1-5, with D perhaps matching TRBD1 (6 bases). The CDR3 sequence is 18 residues long. Trimming cost V 4 bases and J 0 bases, with 19 bases left between them. CDR1 is LNHDA and CDR2 is SQIVND in the germline V gene (reference sequence). In DNA, the CDR3 is TGTGCCAGTAGTACGTTCCTTGGACAGATAAGTAGCAATCAGCCCCAGCATTTT. Translated: CASSTFLGQISSNQPQHF.

This clone has a single count. The J gene is TRBJ2-3, the V gene TRBV30; 7 nucleotides align to TRBD2. Germline CDR1 and CDR2: GTSNPN and SVGIG (reference sequence). After removal of 6 bases from V and 9 bases from J, the junction contained 18 bases not matched to a gene. This CDR3 is 15 amino acids long. CDR3 in DNA: TGTGCCTGTTCCCAATCAGTGGGGGGGGTCGGGACGCAGTATTTT. It yields the protein CACSQSVGGVGTQYF. Full variable domain (missing parts from reference TRBV30 and TRBJ2-3): SQTIHQWPATLVQPVGSPLSLECTVEGTSNPNLYWYRQAAGRGLQLLFYSVGIGQISSEVPQNLSASRPQDRQFILSSKKLLLSDSGFYLCACSQSVGGVGTQYFGPGTRLTVL.

The rearrangement uses TRBV6-6 and TRBJ1-2, with D possibly matching TRBD1 (5 bases). V lost 7 bases and J 7 bases, leaving 16 bases between the germline ends. The length of the CDR3 is 13 residues. Germline V gene sequence: CDR1 MNHNY, CDR2 SVGAGI (reference sequence). The CDR3 reads CASTTPGRGGYTF. The CDR3 coding sequence is TGTGCCAGCACCACCCCTGGGAGGGGTGGCTACACCTTC.

The chain has TRBV5-5 and TRBJ2-2; no definite D call. CDR3 length equals 13 residues. The germline CDR1 and CDR2 sequences are SGHKS and YYEKEE (reference sequence). Trimming left V 1 base short and J 8 bases short, with 9 bases between. This CDR3 reads CASSLSWAGELFF. In DNA form, the CDR3 reads TGTGCCAGCAGCTTGTCGTGGGCAGGGGAGCTGTTTTTT.

CDR3 protein: CASSLGEGYEQYF. CDR3 in DNA: TGTGCCAGCAGCTTAGGTGAGGGCTACGAGCAGTACTTC. V usage is TRBV11-3 and J usage is TRBJ2-7; possible D gene TRBD2, 5 bases. The germline CDR1 and CDR2 sequences are SGHNT and YENEEA. The CDR3 covers 13 residues. The germline V and J ends were trimmed by 1 base and 3 bases, with 7 bases remaining between them.

The chain joins TRBV7-9 to TRBJ2-2; D is perhaps TRBD1 (6 bases). From germline, CDR1 is SEHNR and CDR2 FQNEAQ (reference sequence). V shed 0 bases and J shed 7 bases, with 12 bases lying between them. CDR3 length equals 15 residues. CDR3 region: CASSLATGSYGELFF. CDR3 nucleotides: TGTGCCAGCAGCTTAGCTACAGGGTCGTACGGGGAGCTGTTTTTT.

The chain links TRBV5-3 to TRBJ1-4, with D possibly matching TRBD1 (5 bases). TRBV5-3 falls under the ORF class, with uncertain function. CDR3 size: 17 residues. With 5 bases removed from V and 1 base from J, the gap between germline ends came to 18 bases. The CDR3 protein is CARRQEGREKTNEKLFF. The CDR3 DNA sequence: TGTGCCAGAAGGCAGGAGGGGCGGGAAAAAACTAATGAAAAACTGTTTTTT.

The J gene is TRBJ2-1, the V gene TRBV30; weak D call: TRBD2 (6 bases). Trimming cost V 4 bases and J 1 base, with 8 bases left between them. CDR3 length equals 13 residues. Germline V gene sequence: CDR1 GTSNPN, CDR2 SVGIG (reference sequence). The CDR3 DNA sequence: TGTGCCTGGATGGAGGGTTCCTACAATGAGCAGTTCTTC. Residues: CAWMEGSYNEQFF.

The rearrangement joins TRBV10-2 to TRBJ2-1; a possible D gene is TRBD2 (5 bases). Germline CDR1 and CDR2: WSHSY and SAAADI. V was shortened by 0 bases and J by 5 bases, with 14 bases between the two germline ends. The CDR3 loop spans 16 amino acids. Here the CDR3 reads CASSESRVALDNEQFF. For the CDR3, the DNA is TGCGCCAGCAGTGAGTCGAGGGTAGCGCTCGACAATGAGCAGTTCTTC.

This clone occurred a few times. The V gene is TRBV20-1, the J gene TRBJ2-4, with D perhaps TRBD2 (6 bases). V was cut by 8 bases and J by 9 bases, with 14 bases left in between. The CDR3 spans 11 residues. Germline CDR1 reads DFQATT; CDR2 reads SNEGSKA (reference sequence). The CDR3 region is CSQEPGGIQYF. DNA of the CDR3: TGCAGTCAAGAGCCCGGGGGCATTCAGTACTTC.

This chain joins TRBV18 and TRBJ1-1; unclear D gene. Germline V gene sequence: CDR1 KGHSH, CDR2 LQKENI. CDR3 length: 14 residues. Trimming took 3 bases from V and 0 from J, leaving 8 bases between them. The CDR3 spells CASSPEGMNTEAFF. The CDR3 region has the DNA TGTGCCAGCTCACCGGAGGGCATGAACACTGAAGCTTTCTTT.

This chain links TRBV4-2 with TRBJ1-4, with TRBD1 identical over 7 bases. The V gene's germline CDR1 is LGHNA and CDR2 YNFKEQ. Germline trimming cut 6 bases from V and 3 bases from J; bases unmatched to any gene: 4. CDR3 length: 14 amino acids. CDR3: CASRVGQSNEKLFF. In nucleotides, the CDR3 is TGTGCCAGCAGAGTGGGACAGTCTAATGAAAAACTGTTTTTT.

J is TRBJ1-2 and V is TRBV7-2; TRBD1 matches 7 bases. Germline CDR1 is SGHTA and CDR2 is FQGNSA. CDR3 length: 14 residues. J lost 3 bases, V lost 2 bases, and 3 bases had no gene match. This CDR3 reads CASSLNQGDYGYTF. CDR3 coding DNA: TGTGCCAGCAGCTTAAACCAGGGGGACTATGGCTACACCTTC. The full variable domain, with the rest looked up from reference TRBV7-2 and TRBJ1-2, is GAGVSQSPSNKVTEKGKDVELRCDPISGHTALYWYRQSLGQGLEFLIYFQGNSAPDKSGLPSDRFSAERTGGSVSTLTIQRTQQEDSAVYLCASSLNQGDYGYTFGSGTRLTVV.

The genes are TRBV5-6 and TRBJ1-2, with 7 positions matching TRBD1. This CDR3 is built from 14 residues. The germline V gene encodes CDR1 SGHDT and CDR2 YYEEEE. Germline trimming cut 2 bases from V and 6 bases from J; bases unmatched to any gene: 7. This CDR3 is CASSFDRAGHGYTF. Written as DNA, the CDR3 is TGTGCCAGCAGCTTTGACAGGGCCGGCCATGGCTACACCTTC.

This chain links TRBV4-3 with TRBJ2-1; TRBD1 matches 11 bases. The CDR3 consists of 14 residues. The V gene end was trimmed by 5 bases and the J gene end by 6 bases; junction bases not matched to a gene: 3. Germline CDR1 is LGHNA and CDR2 is YSLEER. CDR3 loop: CASSTGTGGNEQFF. The CDR3 region has the DNA TGCGCCAGCAGCACCGGGACAGGGGGCAATGAGCAGTTCTTC.

This sequence joins TRBV2 and TRBJ2-5; possible D gene TRBD2, 6 bases. Trimming removed 3 bases at V and 2 bases at J, with 19 bases between. The CDR3 contains 17 residues. Germline-derived CDR1 and CDR2 are SNHLY and FYNNEI. CDR3 region: CASSDPGDSGGQETQYF. CDR3 coding DNA: TGTGCCAGCAGTGACCCCGGGGATTCTGGGGGGCAAGAGACCCAGTACTTC.

The rearrangement uses TRBV4-1 and TRBJ2-7; D not resolved. Germline CDR1 and CDR2: MGHRA and YSYEKL. The ends were cut back, 0 bases at V and 2 bases at J, with 11 bases in the middle. The CDR3 runs to 15 residues. CDR3 region: CASSQDGASAYEQYF. The CDR3 DNA follows: TGCGCCAGCAGCCAAGATGGCGCCAGCGCCTACGAGCAGTACTTC.

This chain connects TRBV14 to TRBJ2-3; 7 bases are a match to TRBD2. The junction had 9 bases not matched to a gene; V was cut back by 4 bases and J by 2 bases. The CDR3 has 16 amino acids. Per germline, CDR1 SGHDN and CDR2 FVKESK. CDR3 DNA: TGTGCCAGCAGCCGAGGAGCGGGGCCCCACACAGATACGCAGTATTTT. It is translated as CASSRGAGPHTDTQYF.

This chain uses TRBV19 with TRBJ2-3; TRBD2 is a possible D gene (5 bases). Germline CDR1 and CDR2: LNHDA and SQIVND (reference sequence). This CDR3 region has 13 residues. V lost 5 bases to trimming and J lost 2 bases, with 8 bases between them. The CDR3 loop is CASSALATDTQYF. In nucleotides, the CDR3 is TGTGCCAGTAGTGCCCTAGCCACAGATACGCAGTATTTT.